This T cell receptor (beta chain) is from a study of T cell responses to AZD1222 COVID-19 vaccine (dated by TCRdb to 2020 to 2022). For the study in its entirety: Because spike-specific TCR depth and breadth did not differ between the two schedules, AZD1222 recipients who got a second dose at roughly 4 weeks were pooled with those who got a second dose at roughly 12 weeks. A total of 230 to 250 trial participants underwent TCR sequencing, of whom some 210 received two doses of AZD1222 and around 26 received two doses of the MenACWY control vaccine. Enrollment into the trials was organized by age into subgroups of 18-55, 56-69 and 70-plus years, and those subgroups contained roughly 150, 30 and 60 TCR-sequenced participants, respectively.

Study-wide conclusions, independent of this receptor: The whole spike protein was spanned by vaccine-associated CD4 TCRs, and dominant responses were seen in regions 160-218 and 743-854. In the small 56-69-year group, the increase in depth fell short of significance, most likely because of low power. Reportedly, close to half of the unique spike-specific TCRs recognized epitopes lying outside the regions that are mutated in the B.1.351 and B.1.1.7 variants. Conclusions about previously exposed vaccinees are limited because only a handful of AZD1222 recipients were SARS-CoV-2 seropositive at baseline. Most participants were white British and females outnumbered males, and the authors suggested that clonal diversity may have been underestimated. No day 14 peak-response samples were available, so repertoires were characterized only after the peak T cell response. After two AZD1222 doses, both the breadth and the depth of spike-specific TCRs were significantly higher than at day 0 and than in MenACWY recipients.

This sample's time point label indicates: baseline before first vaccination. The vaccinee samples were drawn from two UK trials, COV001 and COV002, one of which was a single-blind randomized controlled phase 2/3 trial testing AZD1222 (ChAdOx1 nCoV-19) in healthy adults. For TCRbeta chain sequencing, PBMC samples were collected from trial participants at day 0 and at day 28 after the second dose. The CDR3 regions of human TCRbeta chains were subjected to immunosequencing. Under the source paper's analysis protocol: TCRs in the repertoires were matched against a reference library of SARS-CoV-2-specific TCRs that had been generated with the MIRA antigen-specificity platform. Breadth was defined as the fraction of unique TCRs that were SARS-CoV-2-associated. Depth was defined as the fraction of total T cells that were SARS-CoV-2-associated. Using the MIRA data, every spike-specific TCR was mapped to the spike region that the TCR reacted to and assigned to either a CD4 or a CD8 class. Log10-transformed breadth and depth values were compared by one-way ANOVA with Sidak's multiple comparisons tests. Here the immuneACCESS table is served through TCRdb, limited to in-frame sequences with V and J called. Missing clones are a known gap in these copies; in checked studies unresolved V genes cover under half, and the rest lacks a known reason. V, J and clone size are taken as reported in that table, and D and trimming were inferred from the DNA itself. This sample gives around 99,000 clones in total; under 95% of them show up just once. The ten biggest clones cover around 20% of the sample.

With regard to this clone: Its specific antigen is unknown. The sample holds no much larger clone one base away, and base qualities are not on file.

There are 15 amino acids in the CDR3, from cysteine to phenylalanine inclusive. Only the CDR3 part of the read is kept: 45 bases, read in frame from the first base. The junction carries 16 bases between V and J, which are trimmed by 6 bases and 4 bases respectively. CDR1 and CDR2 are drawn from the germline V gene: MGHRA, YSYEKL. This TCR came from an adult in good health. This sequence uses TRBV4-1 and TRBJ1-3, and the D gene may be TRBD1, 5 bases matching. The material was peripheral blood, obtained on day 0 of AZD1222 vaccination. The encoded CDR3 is CASRVRGVSGNTIYF. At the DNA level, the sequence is TGCGCCAGCAGAGTTCGGGGGGTTTCAGGAAACACCATATATTTT.